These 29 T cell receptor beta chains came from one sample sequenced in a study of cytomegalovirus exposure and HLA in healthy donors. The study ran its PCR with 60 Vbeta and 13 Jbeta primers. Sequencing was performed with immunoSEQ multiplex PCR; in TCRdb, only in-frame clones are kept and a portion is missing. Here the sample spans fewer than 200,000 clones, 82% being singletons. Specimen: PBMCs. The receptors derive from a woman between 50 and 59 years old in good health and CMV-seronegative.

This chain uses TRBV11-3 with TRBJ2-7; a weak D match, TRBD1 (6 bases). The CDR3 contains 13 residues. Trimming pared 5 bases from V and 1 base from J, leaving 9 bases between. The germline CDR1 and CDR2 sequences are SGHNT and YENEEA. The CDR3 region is CASSIGTSYEQYF. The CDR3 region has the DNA TGTGCCAGCAGCATCGGGACATCCTACGAGCAGTACTTC.

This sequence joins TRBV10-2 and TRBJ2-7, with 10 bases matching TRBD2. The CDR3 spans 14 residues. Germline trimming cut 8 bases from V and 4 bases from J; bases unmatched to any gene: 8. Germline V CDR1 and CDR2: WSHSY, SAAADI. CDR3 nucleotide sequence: TGCGCCAGCCGTACAGGGACTAGCGTTTACGAGCAGTACTTC. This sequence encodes CASRTGTSVYEQYF.

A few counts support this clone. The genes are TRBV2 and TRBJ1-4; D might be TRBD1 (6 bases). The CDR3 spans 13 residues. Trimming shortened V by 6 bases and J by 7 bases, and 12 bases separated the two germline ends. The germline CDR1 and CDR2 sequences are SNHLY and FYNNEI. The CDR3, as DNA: TGTGCCAGCAGGGGGCGGGGGCCTGAAAAACTGTTTTTT. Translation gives CASRGRGPEKLFF. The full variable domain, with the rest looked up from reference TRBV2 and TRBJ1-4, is EPEVTQTPSHQVTQMGQEVILRCVPISNHLYFYWYRQILGQKVEFLVSFYNNEISEKSEIFDDQFSVERPDGSNFTLKIRSTKLEDSAMYFCASRGRGPEKLFFGSGTQLSVL.

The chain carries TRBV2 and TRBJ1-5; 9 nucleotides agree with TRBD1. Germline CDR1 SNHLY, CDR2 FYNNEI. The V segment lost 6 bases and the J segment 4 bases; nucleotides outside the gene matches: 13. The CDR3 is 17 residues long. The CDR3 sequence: CASRDIVDRGKNQPQHF. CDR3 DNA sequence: TGTGCCAGCAGGGATATTGTAGACAGGGGGAAGAATCAGCCCCAGCATTTT.

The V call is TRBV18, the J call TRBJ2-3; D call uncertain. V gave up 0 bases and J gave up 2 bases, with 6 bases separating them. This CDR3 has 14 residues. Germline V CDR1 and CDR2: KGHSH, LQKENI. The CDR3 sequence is CASSPPLNTDTQYF. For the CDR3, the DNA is TGTGCCAGCTCACCACCACTTAACACAGATACGCAGTATTTT.

Here the CDR3 reads CASSTRGGYTF. The CDR3 nucleotides read TGTGCCAGCAGCACCAGGGGTGGCTACACCTTC. The rearrangement joins TRBV11-2 to TRBJ1-2, with D perhaps TRBD1 (6 bases). This CDR3 has 11 residues. With 5 bases removed from V and 7 bases from J, the gap between germline ends came to 8 bases. Germline V lookup: CDR1 SGHAT, CDR2 FQNNGV. Variable domain in full (rest from reference TRBV11-2 and TRBJ1-2): EAGVAQSPRYKIIEKRQSVAFWCNPISGHATLYWYQQILGQGPKLLIQFQNNGVVDDSQLPKDRFSAERLKGVDSTLKIQPAKLEDSAVYLCASSTRGGYTFGSGTRLTVV.

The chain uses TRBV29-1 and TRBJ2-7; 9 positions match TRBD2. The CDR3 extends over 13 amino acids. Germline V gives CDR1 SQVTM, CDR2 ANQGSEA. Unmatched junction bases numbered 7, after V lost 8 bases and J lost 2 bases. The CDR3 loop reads CSTRTSEAYEQYF. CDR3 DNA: TGCAGCACCAGGACTAGCGAGGCCTACGAGCAGTACTTC.

This CDR3 is CSVEEGGLRGETQYF. In DNA form, the CDR3 reads TGCAGCGTTGAAGAGGGCGGGCTACGGGGGGAGACCCAGTACTTC. V usage is TRBV29-1 and J usage is TRBJ2-5, with a tentative D call TRBD2 (6 bases). This CDR3 comprises 15 residues. Germline CDR1 is SQVTM and CDR2 is ANQGSEA. V lost 0 bases and J lost 5, with 16 bases in between.

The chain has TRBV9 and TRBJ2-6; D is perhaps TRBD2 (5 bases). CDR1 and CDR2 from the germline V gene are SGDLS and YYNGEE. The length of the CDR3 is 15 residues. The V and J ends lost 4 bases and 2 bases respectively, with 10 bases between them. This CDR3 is CASSPHGAGANVLTF. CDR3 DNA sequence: TGTGCCAGCAGCCCCCACGGGGCTGGGGCCAACGTCCTGACTTTC.

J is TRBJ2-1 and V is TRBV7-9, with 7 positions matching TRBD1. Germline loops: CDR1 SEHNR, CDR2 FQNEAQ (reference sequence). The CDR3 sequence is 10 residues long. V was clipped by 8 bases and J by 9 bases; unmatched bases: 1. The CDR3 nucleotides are TGTGCCAGCTACAGGGGTGAGCAGTTCTTC. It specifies CASYRGEQFF.

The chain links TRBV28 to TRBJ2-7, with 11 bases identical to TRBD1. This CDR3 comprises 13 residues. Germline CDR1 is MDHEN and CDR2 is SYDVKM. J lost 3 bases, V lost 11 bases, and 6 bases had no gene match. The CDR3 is CACQGTGGYEQYF. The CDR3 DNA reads TGTGCCTGCCAGGGGACAGGGGGCTACGAGCAGTACTTC.

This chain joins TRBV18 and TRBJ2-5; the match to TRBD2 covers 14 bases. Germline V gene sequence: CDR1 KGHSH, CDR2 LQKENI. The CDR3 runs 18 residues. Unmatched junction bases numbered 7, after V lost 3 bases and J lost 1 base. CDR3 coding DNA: TGTGCCAGCTCACCGAGGACTAGCGGGGGGATGGCCCAAGAGACCCAGTACTTC. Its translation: CASSPRTSGGMAQETQYF.

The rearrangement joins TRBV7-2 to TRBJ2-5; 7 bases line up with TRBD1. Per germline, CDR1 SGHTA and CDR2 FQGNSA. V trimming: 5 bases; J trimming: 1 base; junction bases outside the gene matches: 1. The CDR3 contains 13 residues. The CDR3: CASSRGRQETQYF. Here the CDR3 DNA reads TGTGCCAGCAGCAGGGGGCGCCAAGAGACCCAGTACTTC.

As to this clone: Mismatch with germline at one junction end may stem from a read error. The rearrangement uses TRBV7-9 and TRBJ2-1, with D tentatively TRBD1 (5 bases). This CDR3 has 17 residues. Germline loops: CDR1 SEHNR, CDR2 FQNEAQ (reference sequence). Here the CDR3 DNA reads TGTTCCAGCAGCTTAGGAGCACAGGCAAGCTCCTACAATGAGCAGTTCTTC. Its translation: CSSSLGAQASSYNEQFF.

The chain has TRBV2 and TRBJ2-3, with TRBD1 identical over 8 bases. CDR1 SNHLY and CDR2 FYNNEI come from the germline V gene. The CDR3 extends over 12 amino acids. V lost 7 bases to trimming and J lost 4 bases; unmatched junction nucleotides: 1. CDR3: CASTGGPDTQYF. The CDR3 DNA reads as TGTGCCAGCACAGGGGGCCCAGATACGCAGTATTTT.

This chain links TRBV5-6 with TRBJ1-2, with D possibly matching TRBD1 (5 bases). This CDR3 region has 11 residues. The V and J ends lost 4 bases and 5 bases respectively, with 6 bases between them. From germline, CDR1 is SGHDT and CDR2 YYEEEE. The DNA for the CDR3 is TGTGCCAGCAGCCGGGGGTATGGCTACACCTTC. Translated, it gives CASSRGYGYTF.

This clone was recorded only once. CDR3 in DNA: TGCAGCGTGGTCCCCTCCGGGAAACGGGATGAGCAGTTCTTC. Translated, it gives CSVVPSGKRDEQFF. The chain recombines TRBV29-1 with TRBJ2-1; perhaps TRBD2 as D (5 bases). Between the trimmed V and J ends, which lost 6 bases and 8 bases, there was a span of 20 bases. This CDR3 contains 14 residues. CDR1 and CDR2 from the germline V gene are SQVTM and ANQGSEA.

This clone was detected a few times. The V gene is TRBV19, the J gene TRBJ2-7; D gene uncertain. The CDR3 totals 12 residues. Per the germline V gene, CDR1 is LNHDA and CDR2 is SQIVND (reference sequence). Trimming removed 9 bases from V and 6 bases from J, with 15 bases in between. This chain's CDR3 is CARSWSWPEQYF. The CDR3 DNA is TGTGCCAGGTCATGGAGTTGGCCCGAGCAGTACTTC. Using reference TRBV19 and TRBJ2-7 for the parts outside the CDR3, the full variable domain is DGGITQSPKYLFRKEGQNVTLSCEQNLNHDAMYWYRQDPGQGLRLIYYSQIVNDFQKGDIAEGYSVSREKKESFPLTVTSAQKNPTAFYLCARSWSWPEQYFGPGTRLTVT.

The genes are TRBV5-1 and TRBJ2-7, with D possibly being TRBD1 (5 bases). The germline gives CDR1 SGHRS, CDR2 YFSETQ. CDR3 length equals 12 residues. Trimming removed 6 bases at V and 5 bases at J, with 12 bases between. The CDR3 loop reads CASKGAFHEQYF. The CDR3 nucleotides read TGCGCCAGCAAAGGGGCTTTCCACGAGCAGTACTTC.

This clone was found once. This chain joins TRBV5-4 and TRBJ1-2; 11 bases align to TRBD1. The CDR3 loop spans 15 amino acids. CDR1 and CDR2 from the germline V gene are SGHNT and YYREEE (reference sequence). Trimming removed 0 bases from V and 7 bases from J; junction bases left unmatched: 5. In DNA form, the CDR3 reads TGTGCCAGCAGCTTGGATTCCGGGACAGGGGGTGGCTACACCTTC. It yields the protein CASSLDSGTGGGYTF.

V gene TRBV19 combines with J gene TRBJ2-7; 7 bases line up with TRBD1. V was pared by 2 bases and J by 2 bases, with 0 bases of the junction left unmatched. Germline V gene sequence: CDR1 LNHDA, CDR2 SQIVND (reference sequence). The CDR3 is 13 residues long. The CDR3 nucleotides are TGTGCCAGTAGTATACAGGGGGCCTACGAGCAGTACTTC. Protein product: CASSIQGAYEQYF.

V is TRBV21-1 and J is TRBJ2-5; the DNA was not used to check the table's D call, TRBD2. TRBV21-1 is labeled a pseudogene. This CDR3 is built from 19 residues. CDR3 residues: CASSKGAGAGGPGSETQYF. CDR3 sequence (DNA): TGTGCCAGCAGCAAAGGGGCAGGAGCGGGGGGGCCGGGATCAGAGACCCAGTACTTC.

DNA for the CDR3: TGTGCCAGCAGTGTCCCCGGGGGTGGCGACACTGAAGCTTTCTTT. Amino acid sequence: CASSVPGGGDTEAFF. The chain links TRBV2 to TRBJ1-1, with a tentative D call TRBD1 (5 bases). The CDR3 extends over 15 amino acids. Trimming pared 4 bases from V and 3 bases from J, leaving 15 bases between. Germline V gene lookup returns CDR1 SNHLY and CDR2 FYNNEI.

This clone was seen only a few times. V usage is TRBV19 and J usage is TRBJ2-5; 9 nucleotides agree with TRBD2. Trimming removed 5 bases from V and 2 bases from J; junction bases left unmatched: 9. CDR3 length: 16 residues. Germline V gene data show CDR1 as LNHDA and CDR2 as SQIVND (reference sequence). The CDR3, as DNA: TGTGCCAGTAGTTTCCGCCGGGCGGGGGGGCAAGAGACCCAGTACTTC. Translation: CASSFRRAGGQETQYF.

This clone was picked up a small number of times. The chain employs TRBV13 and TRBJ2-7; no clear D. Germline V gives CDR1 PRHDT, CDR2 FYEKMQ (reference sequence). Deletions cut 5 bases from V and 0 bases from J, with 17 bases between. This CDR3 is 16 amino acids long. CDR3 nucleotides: TGTGCCAGCAGCCACTATAGAATGGATAGCTCCTACGAGCAGTACTTC. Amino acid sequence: CASSHYRMDSSYEQYF. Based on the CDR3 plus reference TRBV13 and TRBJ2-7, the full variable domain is AAGVIQSPRHLIKEKRETATLKCYPIPRHDTVYWYQQGPGQDPQFLISFYEKMQSDKGSIPDRFSAQQFSDYHSELNMSSLELGDSALYFCASSHYRMDSSYEQYFGPGTRLTVT.

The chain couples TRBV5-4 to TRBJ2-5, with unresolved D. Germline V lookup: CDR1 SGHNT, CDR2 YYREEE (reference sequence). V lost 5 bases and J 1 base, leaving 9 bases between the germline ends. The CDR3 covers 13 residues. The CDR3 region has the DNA TGTGCCAGCAGGTCACCGGGCCAAGAGACCCAGTACTTC. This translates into CASRSPGQETQYF.

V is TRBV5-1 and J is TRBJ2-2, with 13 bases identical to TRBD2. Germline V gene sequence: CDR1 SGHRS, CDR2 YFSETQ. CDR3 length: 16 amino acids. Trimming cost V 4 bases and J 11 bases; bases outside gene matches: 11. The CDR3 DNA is TGCGCCAGCAGCCCCCAGACCGGACTAGCGGGAGAAGAGCTGTTTTTT. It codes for CASSPQTGLAGEELFF.

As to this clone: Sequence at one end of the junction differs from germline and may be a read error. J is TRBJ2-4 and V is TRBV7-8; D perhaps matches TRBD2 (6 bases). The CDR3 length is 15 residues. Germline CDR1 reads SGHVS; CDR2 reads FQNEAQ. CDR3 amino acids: CASSPDILAKNSQYF. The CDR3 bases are TGTGCCAGCAGTCCCGACATACTAGCCAAAAACAGTCAGTACTTC. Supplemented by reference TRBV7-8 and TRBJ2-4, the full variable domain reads GAGVSQSPRYKVAKRGQDVALRCDPISGHVSLFWYQQALGQGPEFLTYFQNEAQLDKSGLPSDRFFAERPEGSVSTLKIQRTQQEDSAVYLCASSPDILAKNSQYFGAGTRLSVL.

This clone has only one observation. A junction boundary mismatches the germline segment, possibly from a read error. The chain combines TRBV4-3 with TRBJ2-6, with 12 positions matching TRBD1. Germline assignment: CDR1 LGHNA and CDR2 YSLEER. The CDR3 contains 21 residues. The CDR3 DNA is TGCGCCAGCAGCCAAGCGACCCCCGGGACAGGGGGCTTCGCTGGGGCCAACGGCCTGACTTTC. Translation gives CASSQATPGTGGFAGANGLTF.